The rows below give T cell receptor beta chains drawn from one sample of a study of T cell changes during pregnancy in multiple sclerosis. Repertoires were generated with immunoSEQ multiplex PCR, while TCRdb's copy carries only in-frame clones and drops some. The sample includes around 50,000 clones, roughly 93% of them seen just once. The sequencing used CD8+ T cells from peripheral blood mononuclear cells, collected in the second trimester of pregnancy. These TCRs come from a female donor with multiple sclerosis, enrolled in a pregnancy study. Each CDR3 is given with its conserved first and last residue. A D gene is named only where the DNA matches it firmly. Clone size appears in some rows only: once, few, many, or a class for an expanded clone.

>TRBV4-1|TRBJ2-3|NA|NA
CASSQASASTDTQYF
TGCGCCAGCAGTCAAGCTAGCGCCAGCACAGATACGCAGTATTTT
>TRBV6-6|TRBJ1-5|TRBD1|NA
CASSPADRVINQPQHF
TGTGCCAGCAGCCCCGCAGACAGGGTAATCAATCAGCCCCAGCATTTT
>TRBV28|TRBJ2-1|TRBD1|NA
CASSLRRTGDNEQFF
TGTGCCAGCAGTTTAAGGAGGACAGGGGACAATGAGCAGTTCTTC
>TRBV9|TRBJ2-7|TRBD2|NA
CASSSGVGGRGSYEQYF
TGTGCCAGCAGCTCAGGGGTCGGCGGGAGGGGCTCCTACGAGCAGTACTTC
>TRBV7-3|TRBJ2-7|TRBD1|NA
CASSPGQGAEEQYF
TGTGCCAGCAGCCCGGGACAGGGGGCGGAAGAGCAGTACTTC
>TRBV7-9|TRBJ1-1|TRBD1|NA
CASSFDRGAEAFF
TGTGCCAGCAGCTTCGACAGGGGAGCTGAAGCTTTCTTT
>TRBV28|TRBJ1-1|TRBD1|NA
CASTKYRGRSTEAFF
TGTGCCAGCACCAAATACAGGGGGAGATCCACTGAAGCTTTCTTT
>TRBV5-4|TRBJ1-2|NA|once
CASSLRGSYGYTF
TGTGCCAGCAGCTTAAGGGGGAGCTATGGCTACACCTTC
>TRBV9|TRBJ2-5|NA|NA
CASSDPDRTETQYF
TGTGCCAGCAGCGACCCGGACAGAACGGAGACCCAGTACTTC
>TRBV2|TRBJ2-3|TRBD2|NA
CASTTPRAAGGPDTQYF
TGTGCCAGTACTACACCTCGGGCAGCGGGGGGGCCAGATACGCAGTATTTT
>TRBV29-1|TRBJ2-5|TRBD1|NA
CSVEGDRESKTQYF
TGCAGCGTTGAAGGGGACAGGGAAAGTAAGACCCAGTACTTC
>TRBV6-6|TRBJ1-1|NA|NA
CASRKTAINTEAFF
TGTGCCAGCAGGAAAACAGCTATTAACACTGAAGCTTTCTTT
>TRBV7-9|TRBJ1-2|NA|NA
CASSYPGTTVYGYTF
TGTGCCAGCAGCTACCCCGGGACAACAGTCTATGGCTACACCTTC
>TRBV29-1|TRBJ2-1|NA|once
CSVARLEEGRNEQFF
TGCAGCGTCGCCAGACTAGAAGAGGGTAGGAATGAGCAGTTCTTC
>TRBV7-9|TRBJ1-4|NA|NA
CASSFIDRFGEKLFF
TGTGCCAGCAGCTTCATAGACAGATTTGGTGAAAAACTGTTTTTT
>TRBV27|TRBJ2-5|TRBD2|NA
CASSRLGLAGALAETQYF
TGTGCCAGCAGTCGCCTCGGACTAGCGGGAGCCCTCGCGGAGACCCAGTACTTC
>TRBV5-1|TRBJ2-1|TRBD1|NA
CASSRTGEGTDNEQFF
TGCGCCAGCAGCAGAACAGGGGAAGGGACCGACAATGAGCAGTTCTTC
>TRBV29-1|TRBJ1-1|NA|NA
CSVEPQDPNTEAFF
TGCAGCGTTGAACCCCAGGATCCGAACACTGAAGCTTTCTTT
>TRBV12-5|TRBJ2-1|NA|NA
CASGLASGNEQFF
TGTGCTAGTGGTTTGGCTTCCGGGAATGAGCAGTTCTTC
>TRBV19|TRBJ2-1|TRBD2|NA
CASSRGLVANEQFF
TGTGCCAGTAGTCGAGGACTAGTCGCCAATGAGCAGTTCTTC
>TRBV7-9|TRBJ2-7|NA|NA
CASSSTGRGAYEQYF
TGTGCCAGCAGCTCAACAGGGAGAGGGGCCTACGAGCAGTACTTC
>TRBV14|TRBJ2-7|TRBD2|NA
CASSQGTGGYEQYF
TGTGCCAGCAGCCAAGGCACCGGGGGGTACGAGCAGTACTTC
>TRBV10-3|TRBJ1-6|TRBD1|NA
CAISEEGAGRYNSPLHF
TGTGCCATCAGTGAGGAGGGGGCCGGCCGATATAATTCACCCCTCCACTTT
>TRBV5-4|TRBJ2-3|NA|NA
CASSLTDYTDTQYF
TGTGCCAGCAGCTTAACAGACTACACAGATACGCAGTATTTT
>TRBV10-3|TRBJ1-2|NA|NA
CAIRSPDHYGYTF
TGTGCCATCAGGAGTCCCGATCACTATGGCTACACCTTC